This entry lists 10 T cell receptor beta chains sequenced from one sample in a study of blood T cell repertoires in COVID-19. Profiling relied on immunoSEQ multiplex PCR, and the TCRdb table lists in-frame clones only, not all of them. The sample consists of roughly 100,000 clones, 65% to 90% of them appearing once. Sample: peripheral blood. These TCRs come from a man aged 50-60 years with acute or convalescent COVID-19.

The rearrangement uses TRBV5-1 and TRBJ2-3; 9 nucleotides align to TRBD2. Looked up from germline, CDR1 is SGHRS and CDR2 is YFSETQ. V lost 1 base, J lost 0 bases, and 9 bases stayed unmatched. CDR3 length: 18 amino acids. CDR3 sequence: CASSLMASGVPSTDTQYF. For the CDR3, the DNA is TGCGCCAGCAGCTTGATGGCTAGCGGGGTACCTAGCACAGATACGCAGTATTTT.

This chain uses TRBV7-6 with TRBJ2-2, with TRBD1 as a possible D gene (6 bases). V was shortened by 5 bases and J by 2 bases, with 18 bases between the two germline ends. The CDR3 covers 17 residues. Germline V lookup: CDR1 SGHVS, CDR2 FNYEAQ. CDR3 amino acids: CASSPHPGTPNTGELFF. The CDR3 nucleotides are TGTGCCAGCAGCCCGCACCCCGGGACACCTAACACCGGGGAGCTGTTTTTT. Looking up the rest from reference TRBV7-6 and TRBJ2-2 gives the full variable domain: GAGVSQSPRYKVTKRGQDVALRCDPISGHVSLYWYRQALGQGPEFLTYFNYEAQQDKSGLPNDRFSAERPEGSISTLTIQRTEQRDSAMYRCASSPHPGTPNTGELFFGEGSRLTVL.

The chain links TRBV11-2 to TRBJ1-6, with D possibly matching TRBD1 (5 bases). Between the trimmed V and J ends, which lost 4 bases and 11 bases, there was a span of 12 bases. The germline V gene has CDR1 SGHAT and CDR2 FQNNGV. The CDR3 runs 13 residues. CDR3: CASSSAPGAPLHF. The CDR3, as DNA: TGTGCCAGCAGCTCCGCCCCGGGGGCACCCCTCCACTTT.

CDR3 in amino acids: CASSTGQGGSGELFF. DNA for the CDR3: TGCGCCAGCAGCACGGGACAGGGGGGTTCCGGGGAGCTGTTTTTT. The genes are TRBV5-1 and TRBJ2-2, with TRBD1 matching 11 bases. CDR1 is SGHRS, CDR2 YFSETQ, per germline. The CDR3 is 15 residues long. With 4 bases clipped from V and 6 bases from J, the junction kept 5 bases outside the gene matches. Together with reference TRBV5-1 and TRBJ2-2, the CDR3 gives the full variable domain: KAGVTQTPRYLIKTRGQQVTLSCSPISGHRSVSWYQQTPGQGLQFLFEYFSETQRNKGNFPGRFSGRQFSNSRSEMNVSTLELGDSALYLCASSTGQGGSGELFFGEGSRLTVL.

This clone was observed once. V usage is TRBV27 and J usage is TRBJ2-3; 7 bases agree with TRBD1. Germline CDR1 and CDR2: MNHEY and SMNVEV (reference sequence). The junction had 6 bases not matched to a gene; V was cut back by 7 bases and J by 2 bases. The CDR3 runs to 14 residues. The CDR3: CASKGTDSTDTQYF. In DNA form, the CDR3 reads TGTGCCAGCAAGGGGACAGACTCCACAGATACGCAGTATTTT.

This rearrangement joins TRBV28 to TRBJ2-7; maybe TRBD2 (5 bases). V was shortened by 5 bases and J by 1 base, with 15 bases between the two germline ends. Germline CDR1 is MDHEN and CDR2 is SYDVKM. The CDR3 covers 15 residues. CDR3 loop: CASSLATRGSYEQYF. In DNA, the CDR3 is TGTGCCAGCAGTCTTGCAACCCGGGGTTCCTACGAGCAGTACTTC.

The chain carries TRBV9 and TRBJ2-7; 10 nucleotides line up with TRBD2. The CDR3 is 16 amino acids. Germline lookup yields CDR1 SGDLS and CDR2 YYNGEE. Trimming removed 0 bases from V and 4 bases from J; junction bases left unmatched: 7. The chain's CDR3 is CASSVGVSGGFYEQYF. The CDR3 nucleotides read TGTGCCAGCAGCGTAGGTGTTAGCGGGGGGTTTTACGAGCAGTACTTC. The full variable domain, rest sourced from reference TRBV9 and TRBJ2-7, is DSGVTQTPKHLITATGQRVTLRCSPRSGDLSVYWYQQSLDQGLQFLIQYYNGEERAKGNILERFSAQQFPDLHSELNLSSLELGDSALYFCASSVGVSGGFYEQYFGPGTRLTVT.

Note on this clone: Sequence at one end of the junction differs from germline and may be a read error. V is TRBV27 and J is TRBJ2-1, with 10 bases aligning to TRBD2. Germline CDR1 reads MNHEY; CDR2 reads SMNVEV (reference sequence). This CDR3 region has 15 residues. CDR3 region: CASSPSRTSGLSYLF. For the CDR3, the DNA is TGTGCCAGCAGCCCAAGTCGGACTAGCGGCCTCAGTTACCTCTTC.

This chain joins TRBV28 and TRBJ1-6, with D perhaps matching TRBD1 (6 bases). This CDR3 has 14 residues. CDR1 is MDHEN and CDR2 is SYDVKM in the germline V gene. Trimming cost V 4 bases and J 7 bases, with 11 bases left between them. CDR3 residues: CASSWQGQNSPLHF. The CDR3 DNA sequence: TGTGCCAGCAGTTGGCAGGGACAAAATTCACCCCTCCACTTT.

CDR3 amino acids: CASSFVYPGASYGYTF. CDR3 bases: TGCGCCAGCAGCTTTGTCTACCCAGGGGCCAGCTATGGCTACACCTTC. The rearrangement uses TRBV5-1 and TRBJ1-2; tentatively, D is TRBD1 (6 bases). Germline V CDR1 and CDR2: SGHRS, YFSETQ. V was shortened by 2 bases and J by 4 bases, with 18 bases between the two germline ends. CDR3 length: 16 amino acids.